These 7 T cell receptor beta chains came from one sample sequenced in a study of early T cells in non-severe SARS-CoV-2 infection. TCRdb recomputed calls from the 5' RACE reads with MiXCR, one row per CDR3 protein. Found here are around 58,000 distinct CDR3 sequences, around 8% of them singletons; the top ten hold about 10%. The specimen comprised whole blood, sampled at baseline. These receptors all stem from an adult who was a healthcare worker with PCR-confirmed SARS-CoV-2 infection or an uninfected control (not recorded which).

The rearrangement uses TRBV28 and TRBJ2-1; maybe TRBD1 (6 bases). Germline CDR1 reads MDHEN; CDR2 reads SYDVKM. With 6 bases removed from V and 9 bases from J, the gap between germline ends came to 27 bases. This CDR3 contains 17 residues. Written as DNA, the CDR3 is TGTGCCAGCAGGGGACAAAGTGGCGGAAGCCCTCGAGGTGAGCAGTTCTTC. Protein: CASRGQSGGSPRGEQFF.

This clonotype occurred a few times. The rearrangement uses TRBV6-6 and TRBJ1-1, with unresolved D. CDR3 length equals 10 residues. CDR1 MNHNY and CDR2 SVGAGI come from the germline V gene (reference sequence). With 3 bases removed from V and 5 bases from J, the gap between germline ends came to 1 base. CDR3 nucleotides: TGTGCCAGCAGTTATACTGAAGCTTTCTTT. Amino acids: CASSYTEAFF.

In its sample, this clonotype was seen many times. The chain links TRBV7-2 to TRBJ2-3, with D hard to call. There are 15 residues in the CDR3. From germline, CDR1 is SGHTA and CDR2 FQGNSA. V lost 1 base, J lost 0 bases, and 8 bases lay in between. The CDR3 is CASSLGVGSTDTQYF. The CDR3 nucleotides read TGTGCCAGCAGCTTAGGAGTGGGTAGCACAGATACGCAGTATTTT.

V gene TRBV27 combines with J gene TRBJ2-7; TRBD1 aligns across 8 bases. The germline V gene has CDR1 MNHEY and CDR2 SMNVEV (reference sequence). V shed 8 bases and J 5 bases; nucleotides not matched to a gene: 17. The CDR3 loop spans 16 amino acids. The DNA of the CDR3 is TGTGCCAGCTCACCTGATAGGGGGACAGGAATGGACGAGCAGTACTTC. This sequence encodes CASSPDRGTGMDEQYF.

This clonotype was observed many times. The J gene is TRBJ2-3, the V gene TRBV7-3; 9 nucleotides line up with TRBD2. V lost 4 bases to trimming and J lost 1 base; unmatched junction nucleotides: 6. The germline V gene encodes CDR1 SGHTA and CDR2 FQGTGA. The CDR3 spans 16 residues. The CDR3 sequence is CASSSGLAGGTDTQYF. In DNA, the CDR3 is TGTGCCAGCAGCTCCGGGTTAGCGGGAGGCACAGATACGCAGTATTTT. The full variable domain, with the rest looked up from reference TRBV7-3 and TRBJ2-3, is GAGVSQTPSNKVTEKGKYVELRCDPISGHTALYWYRQSLGQGPEFLIYFQGTGAADDSGLPNDRFFAVRPEGSVSTLKIQRTERGDSAVYLCASSSGLAGGTDTQYFGPGTRLTVL.

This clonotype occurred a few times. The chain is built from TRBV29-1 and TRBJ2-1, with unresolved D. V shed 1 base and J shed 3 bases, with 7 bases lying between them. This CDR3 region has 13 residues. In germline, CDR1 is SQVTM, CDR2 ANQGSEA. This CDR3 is CSVEGIFYNEQFF. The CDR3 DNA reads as TGCAGCGTTGAAGGGATTTTCTACAATGAGCAGTTCTTC.

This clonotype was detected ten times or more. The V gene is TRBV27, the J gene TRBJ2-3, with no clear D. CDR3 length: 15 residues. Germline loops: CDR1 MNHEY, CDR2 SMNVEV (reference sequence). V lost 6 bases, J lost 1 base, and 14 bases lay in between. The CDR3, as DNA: TGTGCCAGCAGGCCTGGGTTCTCGGGCACAGATACGCAGTATTTT. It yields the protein CASRPGFSGTDTQYF.